The present T cell receptor (beta chain) was sequenced within a study of OX40 agonist ivuxolimab in advanced cancers. The data were produced by immunoSEQ multiplex PCR, yet TCRdb's version contains in-frame clones alone and is incomplete. The sample holds roughly 57,000 clones, around 90% seen once. This clone is classed as medium-sized. V lost 1 base and J 7 bases, leaving 16 bases between the germline ends. Looked up from germline, CDR1 is MNHEY and CDR2 is SVGAGI. This CDR3 contains 16 residues. The starting material was CD4+ or CD8+ T cells sorted from blood, obtained in a trial of the OX40 agonist ivuxolimab. The chain joins TRBV6-5 to TRBJ2-2, with D perhaps TRBD1 (5 bases). This TCR came from an adult with an advanced solid tumor such as melanoma, head and neck, liver or kidney cancer. The CDR3 nucleotides are TGTGCCAGCAGTTACTACCCACCCCCAGGGATCGGGGAGCTGTTTTTT. Amino acids: CASSYYPPPGIGELFF.